This TCR beta chain emerged from a study of T cell clonality in common variable immunodeficiency. Findings and caveats of the study: Shared TCRbeta clones were fewer between CVID subjects than controls. Fewer deletions and N-nucleotide insertions were reportedly seen in common variable immunodeficiency TCR beta sequences.

The V gene lost 3 bases and the J gene lost 3 bases, with 15 bases spanning the gap. The CDR3 loop spans 15 amino acids. CDR1 is SGHNT, CDR2 YYREEE, per germline (reference sequence). Measured with immunoSEQ multiplex PCR; TCRdb has only the in-frame clones, and not every one. Sampling found around 32,000 clones, none seen once. At least ten counts were recorded for this clone. The antigen is undetermined. The CDR3 extends 3 residues past the end of the read, so its final part is completed from the germline J gene. The chain carries TRBV5-4 and TRBJ1-2; weak D call: TRBD1 (5 bases). The clonotype comes from a human donor with common variable immunodeficiency. Material for sequencing was peripheral blood mononuclear cells. Partial CDR3 DNA: TGTGCCAGCAGCTCAGTTCGGGGGGAGGACTATGGC. Translation: CASSSVRGEDYG. The whole CDR3 sequence reads CASSSVRGEDYGYTF.